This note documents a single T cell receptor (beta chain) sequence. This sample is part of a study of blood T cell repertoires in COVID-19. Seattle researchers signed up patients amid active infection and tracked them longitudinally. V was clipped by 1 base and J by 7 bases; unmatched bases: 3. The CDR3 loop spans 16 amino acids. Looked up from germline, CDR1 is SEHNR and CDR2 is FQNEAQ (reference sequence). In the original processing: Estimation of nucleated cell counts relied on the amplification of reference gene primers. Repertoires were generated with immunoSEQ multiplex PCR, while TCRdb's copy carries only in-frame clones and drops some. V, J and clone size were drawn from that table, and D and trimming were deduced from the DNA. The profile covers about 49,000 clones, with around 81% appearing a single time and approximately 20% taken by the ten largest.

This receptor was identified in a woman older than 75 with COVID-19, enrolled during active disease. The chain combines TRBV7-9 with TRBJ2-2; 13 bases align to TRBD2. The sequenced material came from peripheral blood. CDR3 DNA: TGTGCCAGCAGCTTAGGACTAGCGGGAGGTATCGGGGAGCTGTTTTTT. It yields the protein CASSLGLAGGIGELFF.